What follows are 23 T cell receptor beta chains derived from one specimen sequenced in a study of T-cell reconstitution after alpha-beta-depleted transplantation in children. For TCRbeta, the library was prepared with unique molecular identifiers. TCRdb processed the PCR reads anew with MiXCR; each CDR3 protein has one entry. This repertoire shows 500,000 to 750,000 distinct CDR3 sequences, about an eighth found once; its top ten account for approximately 2.1%. Specimen: PBMCs, mostly from graft donor cells, collected 360 days after TCRalphabeta/CD19-depleted stem cell transplant. Receptors were obtained from a male patient younger than 18 who had a stem cell transplant for acute myeloid leukemia, so the T cells may come from the graft donor.

The gene calls are TRBV20-1 and TRBJ2-5; D is undetermined. CDR3 length equals 15 residues. From germline, CDR1 is DFQATT and CDR2 SNEGSKA (reference sequence). V lost 3 bases to trimming and J lost 5 bases, with 19 bases between them. The DNA for the CDR3 is TGCAGTGCTAGTGATGGAGTTATCAACCGGGAGACCCAGTACTTC. Translating gives CSASDGVINRETQYF.

There are a few counts of this clonotype. In nucleotides, the CDR3 is TGTGCCAGCAGTGACCTCGACAGGAAATACGAGCAGTACTTC. It yields the protein CASSDLDRKYEQYF. V and J are TRBV25-1 and TRBJ2-7, with D maybe TRBD1 (6 bases). The CDR3 totals 14 residues. Germline CDR1 reads MGHDK; CDR2 reads SYGVNS. V was shortened by 3 bases and J by 4 bases, with 13 bases between the two germline ends.

This clonotype showed up many times. This chain connects TRBV20-1 to TRBJ2-7, with a possible D match to TRBD1 (6 bases). The CDR3 is 16 amino acids. The V end lost 5 bases, the J end lost 2 bases, and 22 bases lay between the germline ends. CDR1 is DFQATT and CDR2 is SNEGSKA in the germline V gene (reference sequence). CDR3 loop: CSAPNARGGTPYEQYF. CDR3 bases: TGCAGTGCTCCTAACGCCCGAGGGGGAACACCCTACGAGCAGTACTTC.

This clonotype turned up a few times. CDR3 in amino acids: CSVESRGMGTYEQYF. The CDR3 DNA is TGCAGCGTTGAGAGTCGTGGAATGGGCACCTACGAGCAGTACTTC. The J gene is TRBJ2-7, the V gene TRBV29-1; D is uncertain. Trimming removed 3 bases at V and 2 bases at J, with 17 bases between. Germline V gene data show CDR1 as SQVTM and CDR2 as ANQGSEA. The CDR3 loop spans 15 amino acids.

This clonotype was seen a few times. The chain uses TRBV4-1 and TRBJ2-5; 8 bases match TRBD1. In germline, CDR1 is MGHRA, CDR2 YSYEKL. The J segment lost 5 bases and the V segment lost 2 bases, leaving 4 bases of the junction unmatched. The CDR3 is made up of 14 amino acids. The CDR3: CASSQLAGGETQYF. The CDR3 DNA reads as TGCGCCAGCAGCCAACTGGCAGGGGGCGAGACCCAGTACTTC.

CDR3 in amino acids: CSVEDREGAWLAGTEQFF. The CDR3, as DNA: TGCAGCGTTGAAGATCGGGAGGGGGCATGGCTAGCGGGGACTGAGCAGTTCTTC. This chain connects TRBV29-1 to TRBJ2-1, with 9 bases that match TRBD2. There are 18 residues in the CDR3. V lost 0 bases to trimming and J lost 9 bases; unmatched junction nucleotides: 18. Germline values: CDR1 SQVTM, CDR2 ANQGSEA.

This clonotype showed up just a few times. The V gene is TRBV7-8, the J gene TRBJ2-7; 9 nucleotides align to TRBD2. From germline, CDR1 is SGHVS and CDR2 FQNEAQ. This CDR3 region has 15 residues. V dropped 5 bases and J dropped 3; count of bases not matched to a gene: 8. The CDR3 region has the DNA TGTGCCAGCAGCCCAGGGGTAGCGGGAGTCTACGAGCAGTACTTC. Residues: CASSPGVAGVYEQYF.

This clonotype was picked up a small number of times. The chain joins TRBV3-1 to TRBJ1-6; tentatively, D is TRBD1 (6 bases). Trimming pared 3 bases from V and 6 bases from J, leaving 12 bases between. There are 15 residues in the CDR3. Germline assignment: CDR1 LGHDT and CDR2 YNNKEL (reference sequence). The CDR3 spells CASSHRDNGNSPLHF. CDR3 sequence (DNA): TGTGCCAGCAGCCACCGGGACAATGGTAATTCACCCCTCCACTTT.

This clonotype was observed a handful of times. The chain is built from TRBV29-1 and TRBJ2-7, with D unresolved. Trimming took 4 bases from V and 7 from J, leaving 11 bases between them. This CDR3 is built from 11 residues. Looked up from germline, CDR1 is SQVTM and CDR2 is ANQGSEA. This CDR3 is CSVGLVGEQYF. CDR3 nucleotides: TGCAGCGTTGGGCTAGTGGGGGAGCAGTACTTC.

In its sample, this clonotype was seen a few times. The chain couples TRBV28 to TRBJ2-1, with D tentatively TRBD2 (6 bases). Germline CDR1 is MDHEN and CDR2 is SYDVKM. The CDR3 sequence is 16 residues long. V lost 7 bases and J 8 bases, leaving 24 bases between the germline ends. The CDR3 sequence: CASTSPWWEARDEQFF. In DNA form, the CDR3 reads TGTGCCAGCACTTCCCCCTGGTGGGAGGCTAGGGATGAGCAGTTCTTC.

This clonotype was counted at least ten times. This chain connects TRBV7-2 to TRBJ2-3, with 9 bases identical to TRBD2. CDR1 and CDR2 (germline): SGHTA, FQGNSA. CDR3 length: 18 residues. With V trimmed by 0 bases and J by 0 bases, 7 bases remained unmatched. Here the CDR3 DNA reads TGTGCCAGCAGCTTAGCGGCGGGAGGGCCCACTAGCACAGATACGCAGTATTTT. Protein product: CASSLAAGGPTSTDTQYF.

This clonotype was observed many times. This chain uses TRBV10-3 with TRBJ2-7; TRBD2 matches 11 bases. J lost 6 bases, V lost 0 bases, and 4 bases had no gene match. The CDR3 totals 15 residues. CDR1 and CDR2 from the germline V gene are ENHRY and SYGVKD. CDR3 sequence reads: CAISESLAGGSEQYF. The CDR3 DNA reads TGTGCCATCAGTGAGTCGCTAGCGGGAGGATCCGAGCAGTACTTC.

V gene TRBV2 combines with J gene TRBJ2-3; unclear D gene. Germline V gene data show CDR1 as SNHLY and CDR2 as FYNNEI. This CDR3 is built from 16 residues. The V and J ends lost 1 base and 1 base respectively, with 12 bases between them. CDR3 sequence: CASSEGGPRGTDTQYF. DNA for the CDR3: TGTGCCAGCAGTGAAGGTGGGCCTAGGGGCACAGATACGCAGTATTTT.

The J gene is TRBJ2-5, the V gene TRBV10-3; a possible D gene is TRBD2 (6 bases). In germline, CDR1 is ENHRY, CDR2 SYGVKD. This CDR3 spans 14 amino acids. V lost 0 bases to trimming and J lost 5 bases, with 10 bases between them. CDR3 in DNA: TGTGCCATCAGTGAGTCGAAGGCGGGGGAGACCCAGTACTTC. Translating gives CAISESKAGETQYF.

Many counts were recorded for this clonotype. The chain links TRBV4-3 to TRBJ2-1; 8 bases match TRBD1. This CDR3 has 17 amino acids. The V gene end was trimmed by 4 bases and the J gene end by 8 bases; junction bases not matched to a gene: 16. CDR1 is LGHNA and CDR2 is YSLEER in the germline V gene. This CDR3 reads CASSLNPTGVEGDEQFF. The CDR3 bases are TGCGCCAGCAGCCTCAACCCGACAGGGGTCGAAGGGGATGAGCAGTTCTTC.

This clonotype has more than one count but fewer than ten. V usage is TRBV9 and J usage is TRBJ2-2; D unclear. The V gene's germline CDR1 is SGDLS and CDR2 YYNGEE. The V and J ends lost 4 bases and 6 bases respectively, with 16 bases between them. This CDR3 contains 15 residues. In DNA form, the CDR3 reads TGTGCCAGCAGCCCTCGAGAAGTCGTGCCCGGGGAGCTGTTTTTT. Its protein product is CASSPREVVPGELFF. Full variable domain (outside the CDR3, taken from reference TRBV9 and TRBJ2-2): DSGVTQTPKHLITATGQRVTLRCSPRSGDLSVYWYQQSLDQGLQFLIQYYNGEERAKGNILERFSAQQFPDLHSELNLSSLELGDSALYFCASSPREVVPGELFFGEGSRLTVL.

This clonotype has more than one count but fewer than ten. The V call is TRBV5-1, the J call TRBJ2-7; D may be TRBD1 (6 bases). CDR1 is SGHRS and CDR2 is YFSETQ in the germline V gene. V was pared by 2 bases and J by 3 bases, with 9 bases between. There are 13 residues in the CDR3. CDR3: CASSFSRGYEQYF. CDR3 DNA sequence: TGCGCCAGCAGCTTTAGCAGGGGCTACGAGCAGTACTTC.

This clonotype was recorded many times. The V gene is TRBV25-1, the J gene TRBJ2-7, with D unresolved. The germline CDR1 and CDR2 sequences are MGHDK and SYGVNS. The CDR3 runs to 12 residues. V was clipped by 1 base and J by 2 bases, with 3 bases between them. CDR3 sequence: CASSESTYEQYF. The CDR3 DNA reads as TGTGCCAGCAGTGAATCCACCTACGAGCAGTACTTC.

CDR3: CASSLPRFRASSYEQYF. DNA of the CDR3: TGTGCCAGCAGTTTGCCGCGCTTCCGGGCTTCTTCCTACGAGCAGTACTTC. This rearrangement joins TRBV28 to TRBJ2-7; D uncertain. The CDR3 runs to 17 residues. From germline, CDR1 is MDHEN and CDR2 SYDVKM. V dropped 3 bases and J dropped 1 base, with 19 bases sitting between them.

The V call is TRBV10-3, the J call TRBJ2-1; D uncertain. Trimming cost V 11 bases and J 0 bases, with 14 bases left between them. The CDR3 length is 14 residues. CDR1 and CDR2 (germline): ENHRY, SYGVKD. The CDR3 spells CAADALASYNEQFF. The CDR3 DNA is TGTGCCGCGGACGCCTTAGCCTCCTACAATGAGCAGTTCTTC.

This clonotype has only one observation. The chain employs TRBV9 and TRBJ1-1, with a tentative D call TRBD1 (5 bases). The V gene lost 2 bases and the J gene lost 0 bases, with 14 bases spanning the gap. The CDR3 is made up of 16 amino acids. Germline CDR1 is SGDLS and CDR2 is YYNGEE. For the CDR3, the DNA is TGTGCCAGCAGCGTTTCGGGACGCTTTATGAACACTGAAGCTTTCTTT. It is translated as CASSVSGRFMNTEAFF.

The V and J genes are TRBV11-2 and TRBJ2-3; TRBD1 is a possible D gene (6 bases). Germline loops: CDR1 SGHAT, CDR2 FQNNGV. V was clipped by 2 bases and J by 2 bases, with 23 bases between them. The CDR3 consists of 19 residues. CDR3 sequence (DNA): TGTGCCAGCAGCTTAAAGTTTCTGACAGGTGATACGACCACAGATACGCAGTATTTT. Translated: CASSLKFLTGDTTTDTQYF.

This clonotype has just a few counts. V and J are TRBV27 and TRBJ2-7; 8 nucleotides match TRBD1. The germline V gene encodes CDR1 MNHEY and CDR2 SMNVEV (reference sequence). The CDR3 totals 17 residues. With 4 bases clipped from V and 6 bases from J, the junction kept 17 bases outside the gene matches. The DNA of the CDR3 is TGTGCCAGCAGTTATTCCGGGACAGGCCGAAAAGTGGGCGAGCAGTACTTC. Translating it yields CASSYSGTGRKVGEQYF.